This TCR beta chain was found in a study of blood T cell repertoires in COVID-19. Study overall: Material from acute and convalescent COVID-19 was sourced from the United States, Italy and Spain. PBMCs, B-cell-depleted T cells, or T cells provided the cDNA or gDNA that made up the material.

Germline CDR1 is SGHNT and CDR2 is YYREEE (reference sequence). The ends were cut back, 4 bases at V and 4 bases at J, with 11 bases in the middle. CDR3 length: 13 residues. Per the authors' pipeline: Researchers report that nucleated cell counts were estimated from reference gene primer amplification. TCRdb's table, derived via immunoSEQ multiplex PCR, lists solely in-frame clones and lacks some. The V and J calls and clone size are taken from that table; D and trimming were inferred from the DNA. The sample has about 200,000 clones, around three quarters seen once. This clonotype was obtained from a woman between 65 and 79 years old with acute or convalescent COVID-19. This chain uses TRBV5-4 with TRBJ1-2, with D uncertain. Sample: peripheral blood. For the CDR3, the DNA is TGTGCCAGCAGCCTGGACGGAGTCTATGGCTACACCTTC. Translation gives CASSLDGVYGYTF.